The following is a T cell receptor (beta chain) sequence with its context. This entry is derived from a study of shared clonotypes between healthy human individuals. Study information: Donors had three CD4 naive, three CD4 memory, two CD8 naive and one CD8 memory plate apiece.

TCRdb's table, derived via immunoSEQ multiplex PCR, lists solely in-frame clones and lacks some. The data show some 2,400,000 clones, almost 96% seen once. The receptor's source is a man aged 18 to 29 in good health. Sample: naive CD4+ T cells sorted from blood. Subset noted: CD45RA+ positively selected.

CDR3 sequence: CASSLGRADVGELFF. The CDR3 DNA reads as TGTGCCAGCAGCTTAGGGAGGGCAGACGTCGGGGAGCTGTTTTTT. This chain connects TRBV11-2 to TRBJ2-2; D possibly corresponds to TRBD2 (6 bases). The V end lost 1 base, the J end lost 7 bases, and 13 bases lay between the germline ends. Germline CDR1 reads SGHAT; CDR2 reads FQNNGV. The CDR3 extends over 15 amino acids.